This T cell receptor beta chain was sequenced during a study of Graves' ophthalmopathy and Graves' hyperthyroidism. Study results and limitations: The study's model predicted ophthalmopathy progression at around 70% sensitivity and 72% to 75% specificity. In blood appeared most of the expanded thyroid clonotypes whose frequency exceeded 0.001.

Concerning this clonotype itself: The antigen is undetermined.

Amplification of TCR beta CDR3 regions used RNA transcripts. The authors performed first-round RT-PCR with HTBI primers and then a second-round multiplex PCR. TCRdb recomputed calls from the multiplex PCR reads with MiXCR, one row per CDR3 protein. Altogether just over 600,000 distinct CDR3 sequences are present, 22% being singletons, with the ten largest covering more than 5.5%. Hyperthyroidism was new, under 2 months, in patients aged 18 to 65. Other autoimmune diseases, uncontrolled infections, pregnancy or lactation excluded patients from enrollment. The CDR3 contains 17 residues. Germline CDR1 MNHEY, CDR2 SVGAGI. V was pared by 1 base and J by 1 base, with 6 bases of the junction left unmatched.

This sequence joins TRBV6-5 and TRBJ1-1, with 10 bases fitting TRBD1. The sequencing sample was made of peripheral blood. The receptor's source is a woman between 18 and 30 years old with stable Graves' hyperthyroidism. Some clones in this sample may be carry-over from other donors' samples. The CDR3 loop is CASSYFGTGVTNTEAFF. CDR3 bases: TGTGCCAGCAGTTACTTTGGGACAGGGGTGACGAACACTGAAGCTTTCTTT.